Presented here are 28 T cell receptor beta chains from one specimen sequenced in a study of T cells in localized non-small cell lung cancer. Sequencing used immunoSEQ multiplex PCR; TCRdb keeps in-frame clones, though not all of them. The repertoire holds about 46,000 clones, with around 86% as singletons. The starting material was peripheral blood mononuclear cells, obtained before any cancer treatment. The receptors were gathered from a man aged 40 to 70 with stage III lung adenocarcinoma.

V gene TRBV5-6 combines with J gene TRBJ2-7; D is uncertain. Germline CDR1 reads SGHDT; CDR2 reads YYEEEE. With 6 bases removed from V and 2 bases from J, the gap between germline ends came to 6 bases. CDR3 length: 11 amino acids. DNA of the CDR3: TGTGCCAGCACCGATACCTACGAGCAGTACTTC. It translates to CASTDTYEQYF.

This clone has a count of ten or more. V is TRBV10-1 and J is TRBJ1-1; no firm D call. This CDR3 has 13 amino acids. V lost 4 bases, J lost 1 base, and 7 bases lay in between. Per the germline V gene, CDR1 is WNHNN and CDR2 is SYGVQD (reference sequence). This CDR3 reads CASSVNRNTEAFF. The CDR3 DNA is TGCGCCAGCAGTGTGAACAGGAACACTGAAGCTTTCTTT.

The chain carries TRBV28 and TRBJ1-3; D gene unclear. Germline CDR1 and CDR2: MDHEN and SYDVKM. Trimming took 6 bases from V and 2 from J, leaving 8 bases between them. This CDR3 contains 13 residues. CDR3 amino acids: CASSPVPGNTIYF. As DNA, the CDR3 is TGTGCCAGCAGCCCCGTCCCTGGAAACACCATATATTTT.

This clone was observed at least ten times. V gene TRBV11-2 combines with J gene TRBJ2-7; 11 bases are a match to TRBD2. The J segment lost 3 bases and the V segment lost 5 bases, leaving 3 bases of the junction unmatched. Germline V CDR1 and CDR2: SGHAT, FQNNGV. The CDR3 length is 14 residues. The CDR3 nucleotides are TGTGCCAGCAGCCCTAGCGGGGGGCTCTACGAGCAGTACTTC. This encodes CASSPSGGLYEQYF.

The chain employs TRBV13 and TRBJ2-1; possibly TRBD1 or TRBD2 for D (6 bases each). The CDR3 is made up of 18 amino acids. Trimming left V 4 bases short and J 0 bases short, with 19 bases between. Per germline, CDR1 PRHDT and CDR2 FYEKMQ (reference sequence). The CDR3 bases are TGTGCCAGCAGCTCCGCAGGGGACGGGGGAAGCTCCTACAATGAGCAGTTCTTC. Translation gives CASSSAGDGGSSYNEQFF.

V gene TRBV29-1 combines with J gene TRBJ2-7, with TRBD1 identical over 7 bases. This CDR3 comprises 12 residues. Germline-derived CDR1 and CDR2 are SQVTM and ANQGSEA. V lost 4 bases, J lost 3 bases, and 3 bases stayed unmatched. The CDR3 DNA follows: TGCAGCGTTGGGGACAGAAACTACGAGCAGTACTTC. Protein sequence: CSVGDRNYEQYF.

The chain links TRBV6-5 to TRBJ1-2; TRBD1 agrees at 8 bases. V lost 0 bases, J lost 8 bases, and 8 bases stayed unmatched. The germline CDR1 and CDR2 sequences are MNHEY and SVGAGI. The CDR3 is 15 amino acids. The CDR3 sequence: CASSYSDRAAFGYTF. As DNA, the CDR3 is TGTGCCAGCAGTTACTCGGACAGGGCAGCGTTCGGCTACACCTTC.

CDR3 DNA sequence: TGTGCCAGCAGCTTAGCCGCGATTAATCAGCCCCAGCATTTT. Its translation: CASSLAAINQPQHF. The rearrangement links TRBV7-8 to TRBJ1-5, with unresolved D. The CDR3 totals 14 residues. Looked up from germline, CDR1 is SGHVS and CDR2 is FQNEAQ. Trimming removed 0 bases from V and 4 bases from J, with 7 bases in between.

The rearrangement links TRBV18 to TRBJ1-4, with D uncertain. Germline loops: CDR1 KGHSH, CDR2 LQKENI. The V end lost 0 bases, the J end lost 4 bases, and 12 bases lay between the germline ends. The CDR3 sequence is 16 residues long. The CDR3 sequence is CASSPPNRAHNEKLFF. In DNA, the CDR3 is TGTGCCAGCTCACCACCCAACAGAGCCCATAATGAAAAACTGTTTTTT. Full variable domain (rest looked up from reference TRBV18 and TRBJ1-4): NAGVMQNPRHLVRRRGQEARLRCSPMKGHSHVYWYRQLPEEGLKFMVYLQKENIIDESGMPKERFSAEFPKEGPSILRIQQVVRGDSAAYFCASSPPNRAHNEKLFFGSGTQLSVL.

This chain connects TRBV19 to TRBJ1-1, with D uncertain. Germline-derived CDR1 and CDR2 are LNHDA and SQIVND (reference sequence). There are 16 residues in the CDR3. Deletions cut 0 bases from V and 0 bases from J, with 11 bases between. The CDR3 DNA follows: TGTGCCAGTAGTATAGAAATAGGACGGATGAACACTGAAGCTTTCTTT. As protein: CASSIEIGRMNTEAFF.

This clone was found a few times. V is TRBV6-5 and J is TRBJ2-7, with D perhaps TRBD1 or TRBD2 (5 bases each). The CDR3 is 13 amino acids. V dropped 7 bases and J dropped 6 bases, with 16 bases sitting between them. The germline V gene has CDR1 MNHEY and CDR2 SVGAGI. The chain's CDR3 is CASNRGREGEQYF. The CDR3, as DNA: TGTGCCAGCAACCGGGGCAGGGAAGGCGAGCAGTACTTC.

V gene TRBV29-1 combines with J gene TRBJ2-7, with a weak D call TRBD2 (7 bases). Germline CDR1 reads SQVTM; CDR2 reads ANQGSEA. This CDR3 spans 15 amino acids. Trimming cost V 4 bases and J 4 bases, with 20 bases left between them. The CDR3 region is CSVVGGGPPGYEQYF. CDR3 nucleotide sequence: TGCAGCGTTGTTGGGGGGGGGCCGCCAGGGTACGAGCAGTACTTC.

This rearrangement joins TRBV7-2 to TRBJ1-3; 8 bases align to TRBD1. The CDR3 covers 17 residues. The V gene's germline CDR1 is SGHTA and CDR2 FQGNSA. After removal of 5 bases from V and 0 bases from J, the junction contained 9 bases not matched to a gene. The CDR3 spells CASSPRTGLISGNTIYF. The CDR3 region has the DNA TGTGCCAGCAGCCCGAGGACAGGGTTAATCTCTGGAAACACCATATATTTT. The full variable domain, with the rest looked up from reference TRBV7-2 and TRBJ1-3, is GAGVSQSPSNKVTEKGKDVELRCDPISGHTALYWYRQSLGQGLEFLIYFQGNSAPDKSGLPSDRFSAERTGGSVSTLTIQRTQQEDSAVYLCASSPRTGLISGNTIYFGEGSWLTVV.

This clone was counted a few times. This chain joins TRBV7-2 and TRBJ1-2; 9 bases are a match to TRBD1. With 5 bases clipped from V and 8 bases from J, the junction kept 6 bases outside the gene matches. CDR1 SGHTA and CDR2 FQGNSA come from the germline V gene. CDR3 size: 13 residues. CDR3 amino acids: CASSTRTGEGYTF. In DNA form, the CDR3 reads TGTGCCAGCAGCACTCGGACAGGGGAGGGCTACACCTTC. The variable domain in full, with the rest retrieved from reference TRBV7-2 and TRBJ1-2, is GAGVSQSPSNKVTEKGKDVELRCDPISGHTALYWYRQSLGQGLEFLIYFQGNSAPDKSGLPSDRFSAERTGGSVSTLTIQRTQQEDSAVYLCASSTRTGEGYTFGSGTRLTVV.

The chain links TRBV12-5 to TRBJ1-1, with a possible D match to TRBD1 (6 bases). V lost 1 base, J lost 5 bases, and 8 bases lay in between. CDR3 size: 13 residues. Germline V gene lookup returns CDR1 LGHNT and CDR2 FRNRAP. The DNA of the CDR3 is TGTGCTAGTGGTTTGGAACAGGGTACTGAAGCTTTCTTT. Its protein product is CASGLEQGTEAFF.

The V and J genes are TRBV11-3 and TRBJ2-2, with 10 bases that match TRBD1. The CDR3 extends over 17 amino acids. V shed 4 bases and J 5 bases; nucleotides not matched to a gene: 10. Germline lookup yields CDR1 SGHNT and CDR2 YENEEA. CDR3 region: CASSYTPGTGDTGELFF. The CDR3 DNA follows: TGTGCCAGCAGCTATACGCCCGGGACAGGGGATACCGGGGAGCTGTTTTTT.

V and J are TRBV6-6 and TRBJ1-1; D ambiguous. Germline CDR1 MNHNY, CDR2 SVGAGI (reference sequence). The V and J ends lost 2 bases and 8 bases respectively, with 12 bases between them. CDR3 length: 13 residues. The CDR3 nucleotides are TGTGCCAGCAGTTACAGCGTCGGCACCGAAGCTTTCTTT. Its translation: CASSYSVGTEAFF.

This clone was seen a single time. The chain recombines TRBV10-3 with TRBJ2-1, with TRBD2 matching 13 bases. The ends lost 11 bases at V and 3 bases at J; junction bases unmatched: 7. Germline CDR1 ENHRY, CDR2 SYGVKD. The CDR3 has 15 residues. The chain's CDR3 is CAGGTSGDLYNEQFF. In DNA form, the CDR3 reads TGTGCCGGAGGGACTAGCGGGGACCTCTACAATGAGCAGTTCTTC.

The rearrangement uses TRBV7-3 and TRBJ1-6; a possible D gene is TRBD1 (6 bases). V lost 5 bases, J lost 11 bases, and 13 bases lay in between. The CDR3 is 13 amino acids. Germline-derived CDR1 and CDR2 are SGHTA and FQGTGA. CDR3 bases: TGTGCCAGCAGCCTCGGGACAAGGGCACCCCTCCACTTT. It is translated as CASSLGTRAPLHF.

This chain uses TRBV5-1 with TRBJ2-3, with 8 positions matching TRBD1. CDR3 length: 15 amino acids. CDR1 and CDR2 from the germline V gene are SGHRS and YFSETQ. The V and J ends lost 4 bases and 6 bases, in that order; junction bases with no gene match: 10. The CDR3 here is CASSKIQGDTDTQYF. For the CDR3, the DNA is TGCGCCAGCAGCAAAATACAGGGGGATACGGATACGCAGTATTTT.

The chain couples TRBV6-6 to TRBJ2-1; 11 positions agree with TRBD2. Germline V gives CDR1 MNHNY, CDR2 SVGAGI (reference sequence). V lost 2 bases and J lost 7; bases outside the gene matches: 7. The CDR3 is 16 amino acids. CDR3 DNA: TGTGCCAGCAGTTACCCGGGACTAGCGGTAAGGAATGAGCAGTTCTTC. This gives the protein CASSYPGLAVRNEQFF.

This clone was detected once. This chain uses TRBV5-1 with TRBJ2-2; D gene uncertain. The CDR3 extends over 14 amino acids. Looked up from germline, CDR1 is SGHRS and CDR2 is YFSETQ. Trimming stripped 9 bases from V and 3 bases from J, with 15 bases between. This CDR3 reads CATSLVGDTGELFF. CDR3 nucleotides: TGCGCCACCTCCCTCGTAGGAGACACCGGGGAGCTGTTTTTT.

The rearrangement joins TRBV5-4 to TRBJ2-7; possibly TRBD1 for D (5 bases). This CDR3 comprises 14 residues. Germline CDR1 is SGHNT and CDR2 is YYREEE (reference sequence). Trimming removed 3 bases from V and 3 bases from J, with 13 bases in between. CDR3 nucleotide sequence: TGTGCCAGCAGCTACACACCCGACAGCTACGAGCAGTACTTC. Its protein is CASSYTPDSYEQYF.

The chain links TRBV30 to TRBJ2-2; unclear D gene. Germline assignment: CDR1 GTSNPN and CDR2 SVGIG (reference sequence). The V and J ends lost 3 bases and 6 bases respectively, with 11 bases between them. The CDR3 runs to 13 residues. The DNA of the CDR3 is TGTGCCTGGAGCGAGGTCCAGGCCGGGGAGCTGTTTTTT. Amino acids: CAWSEVQAGELFF. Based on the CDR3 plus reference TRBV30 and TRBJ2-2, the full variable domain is SQTIHQWPATLVQPVGSPLSLECTVEGTSNPNLYWYRQAAGRGLQLLFYSVGIGQISSEVPQNLSASRPQDRQFILSSKKLLLSDSGFYLCAWSEVQAGELFFGEGSRLTVL.

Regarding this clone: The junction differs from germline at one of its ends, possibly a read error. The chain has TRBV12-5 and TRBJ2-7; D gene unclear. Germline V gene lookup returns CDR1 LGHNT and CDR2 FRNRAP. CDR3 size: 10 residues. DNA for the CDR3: TGTGCTAGTGGCCTCCCAATCAGCCAGTTC. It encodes CASGLPISQF. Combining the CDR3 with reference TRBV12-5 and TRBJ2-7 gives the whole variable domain DARVTQTPRHKVTEMGQEVTMRCQPILGHNTVFWYRQTMMQGLELLAYFRNRAPLDDSGMPKDRFSAEMPDATLATLKIQPSEPRDSAVYFCASGLPISQFGPGTRLTVT.

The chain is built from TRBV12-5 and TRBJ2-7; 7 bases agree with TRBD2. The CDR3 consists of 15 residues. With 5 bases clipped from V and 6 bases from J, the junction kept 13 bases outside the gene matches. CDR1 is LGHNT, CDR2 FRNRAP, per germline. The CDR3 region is CASGLQRGKSVEQYF. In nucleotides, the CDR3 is TGTGCTAGTGGTCTTCAGCGGGGTAAATCGGTCGAGCAGTACTTC.

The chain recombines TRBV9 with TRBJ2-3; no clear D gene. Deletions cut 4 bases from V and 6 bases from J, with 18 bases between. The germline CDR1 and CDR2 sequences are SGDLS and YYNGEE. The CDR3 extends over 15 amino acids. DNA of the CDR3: TGTGCCAGCAGCACCACCGGGCCGCCCGGGGATACGCAGTATTTT. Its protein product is CASSTTGPPGDTQYF.

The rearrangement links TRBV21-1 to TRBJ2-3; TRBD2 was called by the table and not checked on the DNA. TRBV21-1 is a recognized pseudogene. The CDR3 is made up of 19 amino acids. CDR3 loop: CASSKDSSRLAESTDTQYF. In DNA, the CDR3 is TGTGCCAGCAGCAAAGACAGTTCGAGACTAGCGGAGAGCACAGATACGCAGTATTTT.